The source of this T cell receptor beta chain is a study of T-cell reconstitution after alpha-beta-depleted transplantation in children (dated by TCRdb to about 2016). Broadly, across the study: Using TCR repertoire profiling, the study quantitatively followed how T-cell immune reconstitution unfolded in children after TCRalphabeta/CD19-depleted allogeneic hematopoietic cell transplantation.

A word on this clonotype: No antigen is known for it. No base quality information exists; no much larger clone differs at one position.

The intended sense of this specimen's treatment or condition label: allogeneic hematopoietic cell transplantation with graft depleted of TCRalphabeta T cells and CD19 B cells. TCRalphabeta/CD19-depleted allogeneic hematopoietic cell grafts were given to the transplant recipients, all of whom were children. Study-level results and caveats: The apparently early recovery of alphabetaT-cell counts about two months after transplant reportedly depended on only several hundred rapidly expanded clones that came from non-depleted graft cells. Over the following months the frequencies of hyperexpanded clones went down, and after one year T-cell counts and TCRbeta diversity were mostly credited to newly produced T cells. In some patients, the high TCRbeta diversity seen at day 60 was put down to recipient T cells and intrathymic progenitors that had survived conditioning.

Libraries were constructed by PCR. TCRdb shows the sequencer as Illumina HiSeq 2500. TCR libraries were prepared with molecular barcoding, using unique molecular identifiers to normalize TCRbeta repertoire quantification. TCRdb cleaned the public reads at Q25 with fastp, built clones with MiXCR and kept in-frame beta chains. Records with the same CDR3 protein are collapsed into one entry carrying the most frequent genes and DNA. The sample table holds approximately 1,000,000 distinct CDR3 sequences, of which about 31% were seen once. The biggest ten clones account for 25% to 35% of the sample. Inclusive of the bounding cysteine and phenylalanine, the CDR3 is 18 residues long. Kept here is only the CDR3 DNA, which spans 54 bases and is read in frame from base 1. V and J are truncated by 8 bases and 3 bases respectively, leaving an intervening sequence of 29 bases.

The receptor comes from a boy in the first two years of life who had a stem cell transplant for SCID, so the T cells may come from the graft donor. Material: PBMCs, mostly from graft donor cells, obtained 360 days after TCRalphabeta/CD19-depleted stem cell transplant. Here the chain combines TRBV6-7 and TRBJ2-7; the D gene lacks a confident call. TRBV6-7 belongs to the ORF category, with a function that is uncertain. The CDR3 region: CASLPPLNRPRVIYEQYF. In nucleotides, the sequence is TGTGCCAGCCTACCTCCTCTGAACCGCCCCCGGGTGATCTACGAGCAGTACTTC.